This is a list of T cell receptor beta chains from one sample in a study of cytomegalovirus exposure and HLA in healthy donors. Produced via immunoSEQ multiplex PCR; TCRdb's table is partial and in-frame only. This sample has 120,000 to 150,000 clones, with roughly 80% found just once. The sample comprised PBMCs. All receptors derive from a female donor in good health and CMV-seronegative. The CDR3 runs from the conserved cysteine through the conserved F or W. The D gene is left open where the match is weak. The size entry is marked missing in some rows and otherwise reads once, few, many or a size class.

d_call	v_call	clone_size	j_call	cdr3_nt	cdr3_aa
TRBD1	TRBV18	once	TRBJ1-1	TGTGCCAGCTCTCTTGGACAGGGCACTGAAGCTTTCTTT	CASSLGQGTEAFF
.	TRBV6-1	once	TRBJ2-7	TGTGCCAGCAGTGAAGCGGCCTGGCGGTACGAGCAGTACTTC	CASSEAAWRYEQYF
.	TRBV7-9	.	TRBJ2-1	TGTGCCAGCAGCCGTAGACCAGGTCCCACCTCCTACAATGAGCAGTTCTTC	CASSRRPGPTSYNEQFF
TRBD1	TRBV6-1	.	TRBJ1-1	TGTGCCAGCAGCGGGACAGGGAAAACTGAAGCTTTCTTT	CASSGTGKTEAFF
TRBD1	TRBV29-1	once	TRBJ1-2	TGCAGCGTTGAAGAAAGCCAGGGGGTAGGCTACACCTTC	CSVEESQGVGYTF
.	TRBV19	few	TRBJ2-1	TGTGCCAGTAGTAGAACCAGCGGGTGGGTCTACAATGAGCAGTTCTTC	CASSRTSGWVYNEQFF
.	TRBV19	.	TRBJ2-2	TGTGCCAGTAGTATTCAGGGGAAGGCCGGGGAGCTGTTTTTT	CASSIQGKAGELFF
TRBD2	TRBV6-5	.	TRBJ2-7	TGTGCCAGCAGGACTCTAGCGGGACACTACGAGCAGTACTTC	CASRTLAGHYEQYF
.	TRBV2	.	TRBJ1-5	TGTGCCAGCAGTGATCAGGGTGATCAGCCCCAGCATTTT	CASSDQGDQPQHF
.	TRBV27	.	TRBJ1-1	TGTGCCAGCAGTGGCCAGACAGGCTGGAACACTGAAGCTTTCTTT	CASSGQTGWNTEAFF
TRBD1	TRBV27	.	TRBJ1-1	TGTGCCAGCATTAGATTTGGACAGGGGAGAATTGAAGCTTTCTTT	CASIRFGQGRIEAFF
.	TRBV21-1	once	TRBJ1-5	TGTGCCAGCACCACACGCGGCCCCGAGCCCCAGCATTTT	CASTTRGPEPQHF
.	TRBV2	.	TRBJ2-1	TGTGCCAGCAGTGGGGGGACTCGGTACAATGAGCAGTTCTTC	CASSGGTRYNEQFF
TRBD2	TRBV6-5	.	TRBJ2-1	TGTGCCAGCAGTAGACTAGCGGGAGGAATCAATGAGCAGTTCTTC	CASSRLAGGINEQFF
.	TRBV7-9	.	TRBJ2-2	TGTGCCAGCAGCGTTGAGGAGGGTGATGACACCGGGGAGCTGTTTTTT	CASSVEEGDDTGELFF
.	TRBV30	once	TRBJ2-7	TGTGCCTGGAGTGGGAGGGGGCTCTACGAGCAGTACTTC	CAWSGRGLYEQYF
.	TRBV2	.	TRBJ2-1	TGTGCCAGCAGTGAAGGGGGCGGTTACAATGAGCAGTTCTTC	CASSEGGGYNEQFF
.	TRBV30	.	TRBJ1-2	TGTGCCTGGAGTGGAGTGTTCTATGGCTACACCTTC	CAWSGVFYGYTF
TRBD2	TRBV9	once	TRBJ2-3	TGTGCCAGCAGCGCCGGGACTAGCGTACCCACAGATACGCAGTATTTT	CASSAGTSVPTDTQYF
.	TRBV28	.	TRBJ2-7	TGTGCCACACGTGGGGCAGGAAGCTCCTACGAGCAGTACTTC	CATRGAGSSYEQYF
TRBD2	TRBV13	.	TRBJ2-2	TGTGCCAGCAGCTTAGAGCGGGAGGAGTCCGGGGAGCTGTTTTTT	CASSLEREESGELFF
.	TRBV27	once	TRBJ2-7	TGTGCCAGCAGTTATGCGGACACCTACGAGCAGTACTTC	CASSYADTYEQYF
TRBD1	TRBV29-1	.	TRBJ2-3	TGCAGCGTTAGATACAGGGGATGGGCAGATACGCAGTATTTT	CSVRYRGWADTQYF
TRBD2	TRBV29-1	.	TRBJ2-1	TGCAGCGTTGAATTGACTAGCGGGAGCAACTACAATGAGCAGTTCTTC	CSVELTSGSNYNEQFF
.	TRBV18	.	TRBJ1-4	TGTGCCAGCTCACCTTCGCAGACCCAGGCAACTAATGAAAAACTGTTTTTT	CASSPSQTQATNEKLFF
.	TRBV6-5	.	TRBJ1-5	TGTGCCAGCAGCCCTGAGGGGGGGCGACAGCCCCAGCATTTT	CASSPEGGRQPQHF
.	TRBV7-2	.	TRBJ2-1	TGTGCCAGCAGCTTGGGAGCAATCTCCTACAATGAGCAGTTCTTC	CASSLGAISYNEQFF
.	TRBV9	.	TRBJ2-5	TGTGCCAGCAGCGCGCGGACAGTCCAAGAGACCCAGTACTTC	CASSARTVQETQYF
.	TRBV18	.	TRBJ2-5	TGTGCCAGCTCACCACCGGGCAGGTCAGAGACCCAGTACTTC	CASSPPGRSETQYF
.	TRBV18	.	TRBJ1-1	TGTGCCATCCCTATTTATTTTGAAGCTTTCTTT	CAIPIYFEAFF
.	TRBV5-1	.	TRBJ2-7	TGCGCCAGCAGCTTGGAGGCAAGGGGGGGGTACGAGCAGTACTTC	CASSLEARGGYEQYF
.	TRBV18	.	TRBJ1-1	TGTGCCAGCTCGCCGACAGGTACCTCTGAAGCTTTCTTT	CASSPTGTSEAFF
TRBD1	TRBV18	.	TRBJ1-1	TGTGCCAGCTCACCCGGGACAGGGTTGGACACTGAAGCTTTCTTT	CASSPGTGLDTEAFF
TRBD2	TRBV5-1	.	TRBJ2-3	TGCGCCAGCAGCTTCACCCCCCTGGGACTAGCGGGAGTAGCGCAGTATTTT	CASSFTPLGLAGVAQYF
.	TRBV30	.	TRBJ2-7	TGTGCCTGGAAGACAGCCTCCTACGAGCAGTACTTC	CAWKTASYEQYF
TRBD1	TRBV7-2	.	TRBJ1-5	TGTGCCAGCAGCGGACGACAGGGCTCTCAGCCCCAGCATTTT	CASSGRQGSQPQHF
TRBD1	TRBV7-9	.	TRBJ1-4	TGTGCCAGCAGCTTTGGGGGACAGGGGATTGGGTCTAATGAAAAACTGTTTTTT	CASSFGGQGIGSNEKLFF
.	TRBV6-5	.	TRBJ2-2	TGTGCCAGCAGTTACGGGGGGAAGGCCGGGGAGCTGTTTTTT	CASSYGGKAGELFF
TRBD2	TRBV15	.	TRBJ2-2	TGTGCCACCAGCAGAGAATTACTAGCGGGAGACGGGGAGCTGTTTTTT	CATSRELLAGDGELFF
TRBD2	TRBV4-2	.	TRBJ2-7	TGTGCCAGCAGCCTGGGACTAGCGGCCTACGAGCAGTACTTC	CASSLGLAAYEQYF
.	TRBV6-5	.	TRBJ2-7	TGTGCCAGCAGTTACTCGTCCCTAGTCTACGAGCAGTACTTC	CASSYSSLVYEQYF
.	TRBV5-4	.	TRBJ1-2	TGTGCCAGCAGCTTGATGCAGGGGTCGGGAGGCTACACCTTC	CASSLMQGSGGYTF
TRBD1	TRBV28	.	TRBJ2-1	TGTGCCAGCAGCCCCCAGGACAGGGGATCTTTCCTTGAGCAGTTCTTC	CASSPQDRGSFLEQFF
TRBD1	TRBV29-1	.	TRBJ2-7	TGCAGCGTTGAAACAGGGGGTAATTACGAGCAGTACTTC	CSVETGGNYEQYF
.	TRBV7-2	.	TRBJ1-5	TGTGCCAGCAGCTACAGGGGCAATCAGCCCCAGCATTTT	CASSYRGNQPQHF
.	TRBV7-9	.	TRBJ1-1	TGTTCCAGCAGCTTCACAGGAACTGAAGCTTTCTTT	CSSSFTGTEAFF
TRBD1	TRBV10-2	.	TRBJ2-1	TGCGCCAGCAGTGACACAGGGGTTTTCAATGAGCAGTTCTTC	CASSDTGVFNEQFF
TRBD1	TRBV7-9	.	TRBJ1-1	TGTGCCAGCAGCCCCCTGGGACAGGGGATGGGCACTGAAGCTTTCTTT	CASSPLGQGMGTEAFF